The following is a T cell receptor beta chain sequence with its context. V lost 9 bases to trimming and J lost 2 bases, with 8 bases between them. The CDR3 sequence is 12 residues long. The germline CDR1 and CDR2 sequences are SGHDN and FVKESK. The record originates from a study of blood T cell repertoires in COVID-19. Study information: Specimens from acute and convalescent COVID-19 originated in the United States, Italy and Spain.

Generated by immunoSEQ multiplex PCR, the TCRdb table keeps only in-frame clones and is missing some. The top ten clones hold 4.7% of a sample with about 49,000 clones, around 87% of them seen once. This chain uses TRBV14 with TRBJ2-1; D unclear. The receptor was isolated from a human donor in a cohort sampled during active COVID-19. Sequencing was done on a sample of peripheral blood. The CDR3 bases are TGTGCCAGTAGTGTGACCTACAATGAGCAGTTCTTC. Amino acid sequence: CASSVTYNEQFF.